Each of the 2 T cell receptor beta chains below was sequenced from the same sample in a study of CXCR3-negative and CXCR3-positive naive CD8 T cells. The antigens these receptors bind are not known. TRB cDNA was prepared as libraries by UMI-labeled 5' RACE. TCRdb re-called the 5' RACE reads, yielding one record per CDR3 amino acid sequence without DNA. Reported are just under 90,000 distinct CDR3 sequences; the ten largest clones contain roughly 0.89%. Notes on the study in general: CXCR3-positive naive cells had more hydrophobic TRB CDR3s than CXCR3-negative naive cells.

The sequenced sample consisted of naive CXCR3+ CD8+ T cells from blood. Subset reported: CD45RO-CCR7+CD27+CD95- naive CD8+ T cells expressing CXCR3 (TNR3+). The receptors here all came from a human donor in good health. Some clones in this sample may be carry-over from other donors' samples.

The chain's CDR3 is CATSRDGFWTDTQYF. The rearrangement uses TRBV15 and TRBJ2-3. The germline V gene has CDR1 LNHNV and CDR2 YYDKDF (reference sequence). This CDR3 comprises 15 residues.

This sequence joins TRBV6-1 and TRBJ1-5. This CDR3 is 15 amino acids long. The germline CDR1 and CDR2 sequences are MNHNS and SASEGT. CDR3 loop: CASSELASSNQPQHF.